This TCR beta chain stems from a study of cytomegalovirus exposure and HLA in healthy donors (dated by TCRdb to about 2017). A note on the overall study: According to an earlier analysis of 587 of the donors, about 179 million T cells yielded over 100 million unique TCR beta sequences and 250 to 350 Gb of sequence data. Among 398 genotyped donors of the cohort, an average of about 240,000 unique TCR beta nucleotide sequences were sequenced per donor, roughly 18% of them non-productive. HLA typing covered class I and class II loci at four-digit resolution. Using immunosequencing, the study profiled T cell repertoires from some 670 subjects and related those repertoires to cytomegalovirus serostatus. A handful of DR-DQ haplotypes were handled as single units for association and clustering because linkage in the cohort was strong. The genetic ancestry cluster associated with self-reported Caucasian donors included about 84% of the roughly 400 genotyped donors. The number of donors typed differed by locus, with roughly 620-630 for A, B, C, DRB1 and DQB1, around 520 for DQA1, some 570 for DPA1, and 450 to 480 for DPB1. In a later genetic analysis, genome-wide SNP genotypes for about three fifths of the roughly 670 donors were used, and that subset was treated as a discovery cohort. The study aimed to test whether signatures of past pathogen exposure could be identified by cataloging public T cell receptors. Donor age, sex, ethnicity and CMV serostatus were collected together with the repertoire data. Besides the first cohort of around 670 subjects, a separate validation cohort made up of 120 different subjects was used. Rather than using new phenotypic data, the later analysis identified candidate immune exposures from TCR beta sequences and from how often those sequences occurred across donors. Approximately 300 gigabases of sequencing data and tens of millions of unique TCR sequences were included in an early release covering under 650 HLA-typed donors. A later analysis re-analyzed previously published TCR beta repertoires from roughly 630 donors and added high-resolution HLA genotyping to study TCR occurrence patterns. An earlier analysis of 587 of the donors used high-throughput TCR beta sequencing to judge whether each TCR beta V gene segment behaved as functional or pseudogenic. The study combined high-throughput TCR immunosequencing, statistical association of individual TCRs with disease status, and machine learning to predict cytomegalovirus infection status. Every discovery cohort repertoire had been produced on one sequencing platform. What the work shows at the level of the full study, not this receptor alone: Most CMV-associated TCR beta chains appeared to be HLA-restricted in a later analysis, and the HLA associations seemed to be driven largely by CMV exposure. An association between a missense DCLRE1C variant and V-gene and J-gene trimming of TCR beta chains was found in a later genetic analysis and replicated in an independent cohort. The 87-base-pair reads could not distinguish some IMGT-functional V segments, including TRBV6-2 and TRBV6-3, so those segments were excluded. According to a later genetic analysis, donors in an Asian-associated ancestry cluster had fewer N-insertions in productive TCRs than the approximately 670-donor mean. According to a later analysis, TCR association rates differed among HLA loci, with DRB1 alleles showing the most associated TCRs and HLA-C alleles showing the fewest. Presence/absence analyses assumed roughly uniform sequencing depth across donors, an assumption that may not hold. HLA typing was unavailable for some donors at each locus, so association tests used only the typed subset. Strong co-occurrence of HLA alleles, especially DR and DQ, made assigning TCR associations to individual alleles difficult. A later analysis reported that several top co-occurrence clusters appeared linked to parvovirus B19, influenza, CMV and Epstein-Barr virus. In the study, about 150 TCR beta chains were listed as associated with cytomegalovirus. Because counts were too low, 15 to 20 rarely observed V segments, including chromosome 9 orphons, were excluded from the earlier analysis of 587 of the donors. In vitro tests confirmed that a few of the cytomegalovirus-associated TCR beta chains recognize cytomegalovirus antigens. In a later analysis, over 15,000 TCR beta sequences were associated with specific HLA alleles at a false discovery rate of 0.05. Correlated functional status among segregating V segments might reflect linkage disequilibrium, but an unknown experimental factor could not be ruled out. A later analysis found that HLA-associated TCR beta chains were more clonally expanded and had lower generation probabilities than equally common non-associated chains. While some public TCRs were present in many individuals, most TCR sequences turned up only very rarely across donors. According to the authors, the approach could potentially be generalized to other disease states and immunological phenotypes. A cluster of highly shared sequence variants was judged likely to be a technical artifact of the sequencing pipeline. Immune exposure information for the cohort was limited to CMV serostatus. In an earlier analysis of some 500 of the donors, most TCR beta V segments were observed in productive rearrangements about 87% or about 30% of the time, broadly matching IMGT annotations. A further reported finding was that TCR beta sequences accurately predicted the HLA-A and HLA-B alleles for most subjects in the first cohort. In this cohort, only TCR beta chains were sequenced, and detectable features were limited by the absence of alpha or paired-chain data. In both the original and validation cohorts, the classifier was reported to diagnose cytomegalovirus status with high specificity and sensitivity.

The cohort comprised hundreds of healthy bone marrow donors. At the time of sampling, all cohort members were nominally healthy, though unrecorded immune exposures were likely present. The donor tested CMV seronegative, placing the donor among the 352 seronegative members of the cohort. A peripheral blood sample was collected from each donor, and TCR beta sequencing was performed on peripheral blood mononuclear cells. The Qiagen DNeasy Blood Extraction Kit was used to extract genomic DNA from the blood cell samples. In its sample, this clone was seen a few times. Which antigen it targets is not known. Per-base quality was not reported, and no clone a single base away is much larger than it. The method was the immunoSEQ multiplex PCR assay. For the multiplex PCR, a mixture combining 60 forward primers for TCR Vbeta segments and 13 reverse primers for TCR Jbeta segments was used. The CDR3 region of rearranged TCR beta genes was amplified from genomic DNA by a multiplex PCR assay. The Illumina HiSeq System was used to sequence the amplified TCR beta libraries as 87-base-pair reads. For the original study's pipeline: In a later analysis, some 80 million unique TCR beta chains were counted across the roughly 670 repertoires, and roughly 10 million of these chains were shared by at least two donors. A nearest-neighbor algorithm error-corrected the raw reads and collapsed the reads into unique sequences, merging closely related sequences to remove PCR and sequencing errors. V, D and J gene segments were assigned by aligning CDR3 sequences to IMGT reference sequences. For a sequence to be retained, at least a six-nucleotide match to both a V gene segment and a J gene segment was required. A rearrangement counted as productive if the CDR3 had no stop codons and remained in frame with V and J, and every other rearrangement counted as non-productive. CDR3 was defined by IMGT convention, running from the second conserved V-encoded cysteine to the conserved J-encoded phenylalanine. Sequences without an unambiguous match to a single V gene segment were excluded from the earlier analysis of 587 of the donors. An earlier analysis of a few hundred of the donors called V segments functional above 56.7% productive rearrangements and segregating when the between-donor standard deviation exceeded 5%. A statistical classification framework was developed to diagnose cytomegalovirus status using the catalog of TCR beta chain sequences. In a later analysis, TCR nucleotide sequences were compared against IMGT/GENE-DB human TR gene sequences so that V and J genes could be assigned. In a later analysis, CDR3 sequences and most-parsimonious VDJ recombination scenarios were assigned using the TCRdist pipeline. In a later analysis, each TCR beta chain was defined by its CDR3 amino acid sequence together with its V-gene family, and reads lacking a unique V-gene family were excluded. In a later analysis, approximately 640 highly shared, low-generation-probability nucleotide sequences were removed to address suspected cross-contamination and a sequencing artifact. For each public chain, a later analysis derived a clonal expansion index from normalized ranks of inferred template counts within each repertoire. A later analysis computed generation probabilities with a VDJ recombination model fitted to out-of-frame rearrangements, and checked the results against IGoR. In a later analysis, TCR-TCR, TCR-HLA and TCR-CMV co-occurrence was scored with hypergeometric tests, and a repertoire-size bias correction was applied to TCR pairs. In a later analysis, false discovery rates were estimated by permuting HLA or CMV assignments 20 times. In a later analysis, co-occurring TCRs were grouped with DBSCAN, and TCRdist sequence similarity was added when clustering was performed within HLA-allele-positive subsets. For co-occurrence clustering, repertoires with fewer than 30,000 or more than 120,000 public chains were excluded, along with a handful of repertoires with anomalous nucleotide sharing. TCRdb holds this immuneACCESS table with in-frame rearrangements only. Some clones are missing; in checked studies, unresolved V genes explain under half, and the rest has no known cause. The V and J calls and the clone size are those of that table, but D and trimming were determined from the DNA. The sample profile shows some 120,000 clones; roughly 78% of them were found once. The ten largest make up more than 2.5% of the sample.

Trimming at the junction amounts to 0 bases on V and 0 bases on J, and the germline ends lie 7 bases apart. From the cysteine up to the phenylalanine, the CDR3 has a length of 14 residues. The read is trimmed to its CDR3 DNA, 42 bases read in frame from base 1. Sequences SGDLS (CDR1) and YYNGEE (CDR2) are obtained from the germline V gene. The sequence was obtained from a male donor in good health and CMV-seronegative. The rearranged segments are TRBV9 and TRBJ2-7; the D gene is not confidently resolved. The source material was PBMCs. The CDR3 region reads CASSVALPSYEQYF. The nucleotide sequence reads TGTGCCAGCAGCGTAGCTCTCCCCTCCTACGAGCAGTACTTC.